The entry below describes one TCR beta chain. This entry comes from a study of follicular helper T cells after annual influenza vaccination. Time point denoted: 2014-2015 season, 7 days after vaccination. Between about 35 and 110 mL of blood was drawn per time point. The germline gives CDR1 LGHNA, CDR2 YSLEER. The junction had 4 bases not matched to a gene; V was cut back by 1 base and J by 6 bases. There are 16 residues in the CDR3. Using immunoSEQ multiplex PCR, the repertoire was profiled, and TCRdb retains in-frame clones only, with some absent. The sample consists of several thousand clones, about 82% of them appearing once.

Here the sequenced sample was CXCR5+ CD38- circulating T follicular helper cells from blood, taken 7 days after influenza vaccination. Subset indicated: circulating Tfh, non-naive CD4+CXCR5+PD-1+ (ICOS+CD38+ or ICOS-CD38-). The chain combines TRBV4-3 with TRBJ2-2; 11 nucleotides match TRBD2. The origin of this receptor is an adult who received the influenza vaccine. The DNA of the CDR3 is TGCGCCAGCAGCCAAGGACTAGCGGGGCCAGCCGGGGAGCTGTTTTTT. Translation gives CASSQGLAGPAGELFF.